This T cell receptor beta chain was found in a study of long-term antiretroviral therapy in people with HIV. General study points: Blood, drawn from about 2004 to 2017, may reflect older ART regimens. For ART adherence, viral resistance and therapy changes, no data were available.

As for this clone: The target antigen is unknown.

Treatment locations for all participants with HIV were in the United States. CDR3 size: 13 residues. CDR1 is SGHRS, CDR2 YFSETQ, per germline. Deletions cut 2 bases from V and 2 bases from J, with 7 bases between. Survey-level resolution applied to immunoSEQ assay v3.0. Libraries were prepared by immunoSEQ multiplex PCR; TCRdb keeps only in-frame clonotypes and omits some of them. The sample lists more than 25,000 clones, roughly 80% occurring once. Specimen: unsorted PBMCs, collected 3 years after starting antiretroviral therapy. The rearrangement uses TRBV5-1 and TRBJ1-1; possibly TRBD1 for D (5 bases). The receptor's source is a man aged 40-49 years with HIV. The CDR3 spells CASSFGGNTEAFF. The CDR3 DNA is TGCGCCAGCAGCTTTGGGGGTAACACTGAAGCTTTCTTT.